This is a list of T cell receptor beta chains from one sample in a study of T cell responses to AZD1222 COVID-19 vaccine. Profiling relied on immunoSEQ multiplex PCR, and the TCRdb table lists in-frame clones only, not all of them. Among 50,000 to 60,000 clones listed, approximately 80% were seen once. Sequencing used peripheral blood, obtained 28 days after the second AZD1222 dose. The receptor source for this set is an adult who received the AZD1222 COVID-19 vaccine. The CDR3 runs from the conserved cysteine through the conserved F or W. The D gene is left open where the match is weak. The listing skips clone size in some rows; elsewhere it reads once, few, many or a size class.

cdr3_length j_call d_call clone_size v_call cdr3_aa cdr3_nt
15 TRBJ2-2 TRBD1 NA TRBV2 CASSPTGLNTGELFF TGTGCCAGCAGTCCGACAGGGCTTAACACCGGGGAGCTGTTTTTT
15 TRBJ2-3 NA NA TRBV11-2 CASSLAGLSTDTQYF TGTGCCAGCAGCTTAGCCGGACTTAGCACAGATACGCAGTATTTT
13 TRBJ1-2 TRBD1 NA TRBV25-1 CASSEDRGSGYTF TGTGCCAGCAGCGAAGACAGGGGTAGTGGCTACACCTTC
14 TRBJ2-3 NA NA TRBV14 CASKPGIAADTQYF TGTGCCAGCAAACCGGGGATAGCTGCAGATACGCAGTATTTT
15 TRBJ2-5 TRBD2 NA TRBV5-4 CASSLSGRASETQYF TGTGCCAGCAGCTTGAGCGGGAGGGCCTCTGAGACCCAGTACTTC
17 TRBJ2-1 NA NA TRBV11-2 CASSSTLGSGVYNEQFF TGTGCCAGCAGCTCAACCCTGGGGAGCGGAGTATACAATGAGCAGTTCTTC
14 TRBJ1-5 TRBD1 NA TRBV7-9 CASSLGQGGQPQHF TGTGCCAGCAGTCTCGGACAGGGGGGCCAGCCCCAGCATTTT
14 TRBJ2-1 TRBD1 NA TRBV5-4 CASSVGQGAMEQFF TGTGCCAGCAGCGTGGGACAGGGTGCAATGGAGCAGTTCTTC
16 TRBJ2-1 NA NA TRBV10-3 CAISAQEHFTGGEQFF TGTGCCATCAGTGCCCAGGAGCACTTTACTGGCGGGGAGCAGTTCTTC
13 TRBJ2-7 NA once TRBV3-1/TRBV3-2 CASSQLKGTEQYF TGTGCCAGCAGCCAGCTCAAGGGGACCGAGCAGTACTTC
13 TRBJ1-6 NA NA TRBV5-4 CASSLAGGSPLHF TGTGCCAGCAGCTTGGCAGGTGGATCACCCCTCCACTTT
13 TRBJ2-7 NA few TRBV28 CASSTTSFYEQYF TGTGCCAGCAGTACAACTAGTTTCTACGAGCAGTACTTC
14 TRBJ1-2 NA NA TRBV16 CASSQSAQNYGYTF TGTGCCAGCAGCCAATCGGCACAGAACTATGGCTACACCTTC
13 TRBJ2-5 NA NA TRBV7-6 CASSLADQETQYF TGTGCCAGCAGCTTGGCCGATCAAGAGACCCAGTACTTC